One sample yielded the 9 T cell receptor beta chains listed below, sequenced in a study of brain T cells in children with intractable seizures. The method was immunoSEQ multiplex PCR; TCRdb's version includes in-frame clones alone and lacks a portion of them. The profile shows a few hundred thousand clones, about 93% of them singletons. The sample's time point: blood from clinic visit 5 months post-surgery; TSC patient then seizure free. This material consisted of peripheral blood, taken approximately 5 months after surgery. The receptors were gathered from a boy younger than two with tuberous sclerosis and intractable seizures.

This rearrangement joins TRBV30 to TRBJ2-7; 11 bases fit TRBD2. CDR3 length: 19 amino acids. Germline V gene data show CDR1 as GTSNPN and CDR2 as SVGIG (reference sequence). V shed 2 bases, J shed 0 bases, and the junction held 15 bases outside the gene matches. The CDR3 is CAWSRQEGLAGGRSYEQYF. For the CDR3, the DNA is TGTGCCTGGAGTCGGCAGGAGGGGCTAGCGGGGGGTCGCTCCTACGAGCAGTACTTC.

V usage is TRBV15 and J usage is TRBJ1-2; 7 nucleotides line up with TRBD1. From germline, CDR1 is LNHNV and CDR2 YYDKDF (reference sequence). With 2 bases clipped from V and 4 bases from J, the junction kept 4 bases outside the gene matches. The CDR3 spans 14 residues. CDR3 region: CATSRPDRAYGYTF. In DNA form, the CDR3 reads TGTGCCACCAGCAGACCAGACAGGGCCTATGGCTACACCTTC.

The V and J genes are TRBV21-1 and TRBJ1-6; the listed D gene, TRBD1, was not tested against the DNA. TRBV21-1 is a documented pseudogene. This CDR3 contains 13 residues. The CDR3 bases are TGTGCCAGCAGCGGGGCCACCAATTCACCCCTCCACTTT. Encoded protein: CASSGATNSPLHF.

CDR3 DNA sequence: TGTGCCAGCAGGGTTAGGGGGGCCAACTATGGCTACACCTTC. It codes for CASRVRGANYGYTF. V usage is TRBV5-8 and J usage is TRBJ1-2; possibly TRBD1 for D (6 bases). Germline CDR1 reads SGHTS; CDR2 reads YDEGEE. With 5 bases removed from V and 2 bases from J, the gap between germline ends came to 13 bases. The CDR3 runs 14 residues.

CDR3 loop: CAISGDRGQSGYTF. Here the CDR3 DNA reads TGTGCCATCAGCGGGGACAGGGGGCAATCGGGCTACACCTTC. V gene TRBV10-3 combines with J gene TRBJ1-2, with TRBD1 matching 12 bases. The germline gives CDR1 ENHRY, CDR2 SYGVKD. With V trimmed by 6 bases and J by 8 bases, 7 bases remained unmatched. This CDR3 region has 14 residues.

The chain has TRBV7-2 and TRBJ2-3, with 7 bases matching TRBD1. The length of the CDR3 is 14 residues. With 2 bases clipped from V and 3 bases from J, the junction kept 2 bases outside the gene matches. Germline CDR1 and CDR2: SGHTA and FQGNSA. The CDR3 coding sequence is TGTGCCAGCAGCTTAACACAGGGGACAGATACGCAGTATTTT. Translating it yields CASSLTQGTDTQYF.

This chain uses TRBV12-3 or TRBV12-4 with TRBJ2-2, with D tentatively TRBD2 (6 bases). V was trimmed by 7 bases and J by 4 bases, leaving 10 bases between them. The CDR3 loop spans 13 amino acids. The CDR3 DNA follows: TGTGCCAGCATACGGGAGTTCACCGGGGAGCTGTTTTTT. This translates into CASIREFTGELFF.

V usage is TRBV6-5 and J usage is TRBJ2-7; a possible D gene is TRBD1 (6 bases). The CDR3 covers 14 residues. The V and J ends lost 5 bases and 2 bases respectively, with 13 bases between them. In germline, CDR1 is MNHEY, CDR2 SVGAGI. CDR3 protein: CASSPGQSPYEQYF. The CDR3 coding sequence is TGTGCCAGCAGTCCCGGACAGAGCCCCTACGAGCAGTACTTC.

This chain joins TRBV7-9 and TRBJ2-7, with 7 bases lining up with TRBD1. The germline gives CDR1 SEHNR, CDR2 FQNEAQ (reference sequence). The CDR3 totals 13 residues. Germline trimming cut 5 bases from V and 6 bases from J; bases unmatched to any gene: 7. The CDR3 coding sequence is TGTGCCAGCAGCGACAGGGAACGGAGCGAGCAGTACTTC. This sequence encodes CASSDRERSEQYF.